The subject of this entry is one TCR beta chain. Antigen unknown. Here immunoSEQ multiplex PCR was the method, and the copy in TCRdb shows in-frame clones only, minus some. This sample has about 23,000 clones, with 73% found just once. The record originates from a study of tumor-infiltrating lymphocytes in localized non-small cell lung cancer. Germline lookup yields CDR1 SGHNT and CDR2 YENEEA. Deletions cut 2 bases from V and 4 bases from J, with 8 bases between. This CDR3 spans 14 amino acids. Regarding the study as a whole: IM1 and IM2 tumors showed no difference in T-cell fraction. Compared with uninvolved lung, tumors showed higher T cell infiltration by TCRbeta sequencing.

This receptor was taken from a human donor with non-small cell lung cancer. This chain uses TRBV11-3 with TRBJ2-2; unclear D gene. Sequencing was carried out using lung tumor tissue. This CDR3 is CASSLLTFTGELFF. The CDR3 nucleotides read TGTGCCAGCAGCTTATTGACATTCACCGGGGAGCTGTTTTTT.